This T cell receptor beta chain was sequenced during a study of regulatory T cells in long-lasting Graves disease. The CDR3 contains 13 residues. After removal of 4 bases from V and 11 bases from J, the junction contained 8 bases not matched to a gene. Per the germline V gene, CDR1 is SNHLY and CDR2 is FYNNEI. Stated time point: newly diagnosed GD, antithyroid drugs for less than 3 months. Researchers made the TCR library from RNA that was extracted from PBMCs. Relying on iRepertoire HTBI primers and Arm-PCR of CDR3 regions, the team built TCR beta libraries. MiXCR, run by TCRdb on the multiplex PCR reads, gives a single entry per CDR3 protein. Of 200,000 to 250,000 distinct CDR3 sequences in the sample, approximately 18% were seen once. The data also belong to a second study, concerning T cells in Graves' hyperthyroidism and ophthalmopathy.

The V call is TRBV2, the J call TRBJ1-5; 7 bases align to TRBD1. This receptor was taken from a woman in her thirties with Graves disease. The input for sequencing was peripheral blood mononuclear cells (PBMCs), taken at new diagnosis, from a patient treated with antithyroid drugs. CDR3 sequence: CASSVGGGKAQHF. The CDR3 DNA reads TGTGCCAGCAGTGTTGGAGGGGGCAAGGCCCAGCATTTT. The full variable domain, in which reference TRBV2 and TRBJ1-5 provide the parts outside the CDR3, is EPEVTQTPSHQVTQMGQEVILRCVPISNHLYFYWYRQILGQKVEFLVSFYNNEISEKSEIFDDQFSVERPDGSNFTLKIRSTKLEDSAMYFCASSVGGGKAQHFGDGTRLSIL.